A single sample gave rise to the 24 T cell receptor beta chains below, sequenced in a study of T cell clones after liver transplantation. Profiled with immunoSEQ multiplex PCR; TCRdb holds only in-frame clones, not every one. This table holds 45,000 to 60,000 clones, 65% to 85% found once. The material was CD4+ T cells from blood, obtained before liver transplant. Every receptor here comes from a human donor who received a liver transplant.

The chain recombines TRBV4-2 with TRBJ2-3; D uncertain. From germline, CDR1 is LGHNA and CDR2 YNFKEQ. The V end was cut by 0 bases, the J end by 0 bases, with 7 bases between. This CDR3 is 15 amino acids long. The CDR3 DNA reads TGTGCCAGCAGCCAAGAGCCAGGTAGCACAGATACGCAGTATTTT. Amino acids: CASSQEPGSTDTQYF.

This chain links TRBV7-2 with TRBJ2-3, with no clear D. The germline V gene has CDR1 SGHTA and CDR2 FQGNSA. This CDR3 is 12 amino acids long. Trimming removed 4 bases at V and 1 base at J, with 3 bases between. CDR3 residues: CASSSGTDTQYF. The CDR3 coding sequence is TGTGCCAGCAGCTCAGGCACAGATACGCAGTATTTT.

This chain links TRBV7-2 with TRBJ1-6; 9 bases match TRBD1. This CDR3 has 15 residues. V shed 3 bases and J 7 bases; nucleotides not matched to a gene: 4. Germline V gene lookup returns CDR1 SGHTA and CDR2 FQGNSA. The CDR3 loop is CASSLGQGSNSPLHF. CDR3 bases: TGTGCCAGCAGCTTGGGACAGGGATCAAATTCACCCCTCCACTTT.

This rearrangement joins TRBV5-1 to TRBJ1-4; TRBD1 might be the D (5 bases). V gave up 5 bases and J gave up 0 bases, with 14 bases separating them. Germline V CDR1 and CDR2: SGHRS, YFSETQ. This CDR3 is 16 amino acids long. The CDR3 region has the DNA TGCGCCAGCAGGTCCGGGACGGTCGCAACTAATGAAAAACTGTTTTTT. Translated, it gives CASRSGTVATNEKLFF.

About this clone: The junction and the germline gene differ at one end; a read error may be behind it. The genes are TRBV7-8 and TRBJ2-7; D is unresolved. The CDR3 spans 11 residues. From germline, CDR1 is SGHVS and CDR2 FQNEAQ. This CDR3 is CASSPYQEKQF. CDR3 nucleotides: TGTGCCAGCAGCCCCTATCAGGAGAAACAATTC.

The V call is TRBV7-9, the J call TRBJ2-1; TRBD2 matches 10 bases. J gave up 5 bases and V 1 base, and 2 bases lay outside the gene matches. Germline CDR1 and CDR2: SEHNR and FQNEAQ (reference sequence). This CDR3 has 15 residues. The CDR3, as DNA: TGTGCCAGCAGCTTAGGGACTAGCGGAAACAATGAGCAGTTCTTC. It translates to CASSLGTSGNNEQFF. Full variable domain (rest looked up from reference TRBV7-9 and TRBJ2-1): DTGVSQNPRHKITKRGQNVTFRCDPISEHNRLYWYRQTLGQGPEFLTYFQNEAQLEKSRLLSDRFSAERPKGSFSTLEIQRTEQGDSAMYLCASSLGTSGNNEQFFGPGTRLTVL.

This chain links TRBV19 with TRBJ1-2; no clear D gene. Per the germline V gene, CDR1 is LNHDA and CDR2 is SQIVND (reference sequence). The CDR3 extends over 13 amino acids. Deletions cut 8 bases from V and 0 bases from J, with 10 bases between. CDR3 amino acids: CASAPTSNYGYTF. The CDR3 DNA follows: TGTGCCAGTGCCCCCACATCTAACTATGGCTACACCTTC.

The chain employs TRBV7-2 and TRBJ2-1; 11 positions match TRBD2. Germline V gene lookup returns CDR1 SGHTA and CDR2 FQGNSA. CDR3 length: 16 residues. J was trimmed by 1 base and V by 3 bases; bases with no gene match: 2. CDR3 coding DNA: TGTGCCAGCAGCTTGACTAGCGGGAATTCCTACAATGAGCAGTTCTTC. Translating it yields CASSLTSGNSYNEQFF.

The chain is built from TRBV5-4 and TRBJ1-6; maybe TRBD1 (5 bases). CDR3 length: 15 amino acids. CDR1 and CDR2 (germline): SGHNT, YYREEE (reference sequence). V lost 4 bases and J lost 6, with 14 bases in between. The CDR3 spells CASSRRGAINSPLHF. CDR3 DNA sequence: TGTGCCAGCAGCCGGAGAGGGGCCATTAATTCACCCCTCCACTTT.

The chain joins TRBV2 to TRBJ2-1; tentatively, D is TRBD1 (6 bases). The CDR3 is 14 amino acids. From germline, CDR1 is SNHLY and CDR2 FYNNEI. Deletions cut 4 bases from V and 9 bases from J, with 16 bases between. The CDR3 protein is CASSVQGWRSEQFF. CDR3 bases: TGTGCCAGCAGTGTGCAGGGGTGGAGGAGTGAGCAGTTCTTC.

A few counts support this clone. The chain couples TRBV6-1 to TRBJ1-2; the match to TRBD1 covers 7 bases. Trimming cost V 4 bases and J 6 bases; bases outside gene matches: 8. Germline V gives CDR1 MNHNS, CDR2 SASEGT. CDR3 length: 14 amino acids. CDR3 in DNA: TGTGCCAGCAGTGTATTCGGACAGGTAGATGGCTACACCTTC. It is translated as CASSVFGQVDGYTF.

J is TRBJ2-3 and V is TRBV6-5; 8 nucleotides agree with TRBD2. The CDR3 has 14 amino acids. V gave up 6 bases and J gave up 0 bases; unmatched junction bases: 2. Germline-derived CDR1 and CDR2 are MNHEY and SVGAGI. The CDR3 DNA reads TGTGCCAGCAGACTAGCGGTGAGCACAGATACGCAGTATTTT. This translates into CASRLAVSTDTQYF.

The rearrangement joins TRBV6-5 to TRBJ2-7; maybe TRBD2 (5 bases). Trimming shortened V by 6 bases and J by 1 base, and 13 bases separated the two germline ends. The CDR3 consists of 14 residues. The germline V gene has CDR1 MNHEY and CDR2 SVGAGI. The CDR3 region has the DNA TGTGCCAGCAGCCGGGATGGAGATTCCTACGAGCAGTACTTC. Translating it yields CASSRDGDSYEQYF.

The chain carries TRBV18 and TRBJ1-1; the D is unclear. The V and J ends lost 3 bases and 1 base respectively, with 12 bases between them. Looked up from germline, CDR1 is KGHSH and CDR2 is LQKENI. This CDR3 spans 15 amino acids. The CDR3 loop is CASSPNQGRNTEAFF. The CDR3 coding sequence is TGTGCCAGCTCACCTAACCAAGGGCGGAACACTGAAGCTTTCTTT.

The chain carries TRBV30 and TRBJ1-6; 7 bases agree with TRBD1. With 1 base clipped from V and 0 bases from J, the junction kept 3 bases outside the gene matches. Germline-derived CDR1 and CDR2 are GTSNPN and SVGIG (reference sequence). The CDR3 has 16 amino acids. CDR3 coding DNA: TGTGCCTGGAGTGAGACAGGGACCTCCTATAATTCACCCCTCCACTTT. Translated: CAWSETGTSYNSPLHF.

The chain combines TRBV18 with TRBJ2-3; D remains ambiguous. Germline CDR1 is KGHSH and CDR2 is LQKENI. Trimming removed 0 bases at V and 5 bases at J, with 6 bases between. CDR3 length: 13 residues. CDR3 bases: TGTGCCAGCTCACCACCGCGGTTAGATACGCAGTATTTT. This codes for CASSPPRLDTQYF. The whole variable domain, remainder taken from reference TRBV18 and TRBJ2-3, is NAGVMQNPRHLVRRRGQEARLRCSPMKGHSHVYWYRQLPEEGLKFMVYLQKENIIDESGMPKERFSAEFPKEGPSILRIQQVVRGDSAAYFCASSPPRLDTQYFGPGTRLTVL.

The chain is built from TRBV5-4 and TRBJ2-1; TRBD2 might be the D (5 bases). V was cut by 4 bases and J by 5 bases, with 13 bases left in between. The germline V gene encodes CDR1 SGHNT and CDR2 YYREEE (reference sequence). The CDR3 extends over 14 amino acids. This CDR3 reads CASSRTQTNNEQFF. CDR3 nucleotide sequence: TGTGCCAGCAGCCGCACCCAGACTAACAATGAGCAGTTCTTC.

The V gene is TRBV19, the J gene TRBJ2-7, with TRBD2 matching over 8 bases. With V trimmed by 4 bases and J by 4 bases, 12 bases remained unmatched. The CDR3 sequence is 16 residues long. CDR1 and CDR2 (germline): LNHDA, SQIVND (reference sequence). The DNA for the CDR3 is TGTGCCAGTAGTACCCACCAAACTAGCGGAGTTTACGAGCAGTACTTC. It is translated as CASSTHQTSGVYEQYF.

The rearrangement links TRBV6-5 to TRBJ1-5; a possible D gene is TRBD1 (6 bases). V was shortened by 7 bases and J by 6 bases, with 10 bases between the two germline ends. CDR1 and CDR2 from the germline V gene are MNHEY and SVGAGI. The CDR3 totals 12 residues. This chain's CDR3 is CASTTGGQPQHF. CDR3 DNA: TGTGCCAGCACGACAGGAGGTCAGCCCCAGCATTTT.

This clone was recorded only once. The chain employs TRBV7-3 and TRBJ2-1; TRBD1 matches at 7 bases. The junction had 4 bases not matched to a gene; V was cut back by 5 bases and J by 3 bases. Germline V gene data show CDR1 as SGHTA and CDR2 as FQGTGA. This CDR3 spans 14 amino acids. This CDR3 reads CASSDRANYNEQFF. DNA for the CDR3: TGTGCCAGCAGCGACAGGGCTAACTACAATGAGCAGTTCTTC.

V gene TRBV5-6 combines with J gene TRBJ1-2; D is uncertain. The V gene lost 5 bases and the J gene lost 8 bases, with 13 bases spanning the gap. This CDR3 is 12 amino acids long. Germline values: CDR1 SGHDT, CDR2 YYEEEE. The CDR3 spells CASSRPVSGYTF. As DNA, the CDR3 is TGTGCCAGCAGTCGGCCGGTCTCGGGCTACACCTTC.

The chain links TRBV25-1 to TRBJ2-6; D may match TRBD1 or TRBD2 (5 bases each). Germline lookup yields CDR1 MGHDK and CDR2 SYGVNS. The CDR3 covers 16 residues. The ends were cut back, 1 base at V and 4 bases at J, with 11 bases in the middle. CDR3 sequence reads: CASSESGRSGANVLTF. The CDR3 DNA is TGTGCCAGCAGTGAATCGGGGCGCTCCGGGGCCAACGTCCTGACTTTC.

The gene calls are TRBV7-2 and TRBJ2-5; D ambiguous. Germline-derived CDR1 and CDR2 are SGHTA and FQGNSA. This CDR3 is built from 12 residues. V dropped 3 bases and J dropped 7 bases, with 9 bases sitting between them. The CDR3 bases are TGTGCCAGCAGCTTGTCTCGTGGGACCCAGTACTTC. This gives the protein CASSLSRGTQYF.

This clone was seen only once. The V gene is TRBV6-1, the J gene TRBJ2-1, with TRBD1 matching over 9 bases. Germline loops: CDR1 MNHNS, CDR2 SASEGT. Trimming removed 1 base from V and 8 bases from J; junction bases left unmatched: 6. The CDR3 is made up of 15 amino acids. CDR3 nucleotide sequence: TGTGCCAGCAGTGAAGGGGGGACAGGGTTCGATGAGCAGTTCTTC. The encoded protein is CASSEGGTGFDEQFF.